These T cell receptor beta chains were read from a single sample in a study of T cell repertoires in cytomegalovirus infection. In TCRdb, the reads were re-called with MiXCR into one record per CDR3 protein. This sample carries about 180,000 distinct CDR3 sequences, roughly 15% of them seen once, and the ten largest clones take approximately 25%. The material sequenced was CD8+ T cells from PBMCs. These receptors were collected from a human donor in good health (CMV status not recorded). Some clones in this sample may be carry-over from other donors' samples. Both conserved end residues are part of each CDR3. The D gene is left open where the match is weak. Only part of the rows carry a size: once, few, many, or a class if the clone is expanded.

v_gene: TRBV6-2/TRBV6-3; d_gene: TRBD2; j_gene: TRBJ2-7; abundance: few; CDR3aa: CASSYFSLAGGTYEQYF; CDR3nt: TGTGCCAGCAGTTACTTCTCCCTAGCGGGGGGGACCTACGAGCAGTACTTC
v_gene: TRBV7-9; d_gene: TRBD2; j_gene: TRBJ2-3; abundance: NA; CDR3aa: CASSSSTSGVHDTQYF; CDR3nt: TGTGCCAGCAGCTCGTCGACTAGCGGGGTGCACGATACGCAGTATTTT
v_gene: TRBV20-1; d_gene: NA; j_gene: TRBJ2-3; abundance: NA; CDR3aa: CSARDFRGPYTDTQYF; CDR3nt: TGCAGTGCTAGAGATTTCCGGGGACCCTACACAGATACGCAGTATTTT
v_gene: TRBV2; d_gene: TRBD2; j_gene: TRBJ2-5; abundance: NA; CDR3aa: CASSEEGLGPETQYF; CDR3nt: TGTGCCAGCAGTGAAGAGGGACTAGGACCAGAGACCCAGTACTTC
v_gene: TRBV6-2/TRBV6-3; d_gene: NA; j_gene: TRBJ2-1; abundance: many; CDR3aa: CASSYLGGGLYNEQFF; CDR3nt: TGTGCCAGCAGTTACCTAGGAGGGGGGCTCTACAATGAGCAGTTCTTC
v_gene: TRBV7-9; d_gene: NA; j_gene: TRBJ1-2; abundance: few; CDR3aa: CASSFDPRYGYTF; CDR3nt: TGTGCCAGCAGTTTTGACCCTCGCTATGGCTACACCTTC
v_gene: TRBV4-3; d_gene: NA; j_gene: TRBJ1-2; abundance: few; CDR3aa: CASSQVGDNYGYTF; CDR3nt: TGCGCCAGCAGCCAAGTAGGGGATAACTATGGCTACACCTTC
v_gene: TRBV28; d_gene: TRBD2; j_gene: TRBJ2-7; abundance: NA; CDR3aa: CASRRMVGEGQYF; CDR3nt: TGTGCCAGCAGGCGTATGGTTGGGGAGGGGCAGTACTTC
v_gene: TRBV14; d_gene: NA; j_gene: TRBJ2-7; abundance: NA; CDR3aa: CASSPDWGQFRGVQYF; CDR3nt: TGTGCCAGCAGCCCCGATTGGGGACAATTTCGAGGCGTGCAGTACTTC
v_gene: TRBV7-9; d_gene: NA; j_gene: TRBJ2-2; abundance: few; CDR3aa: CASSLGQGTGELFF; CDR3nt: TGTGCCAGCAGCTTAGGCCAGGGCACCGGGGAGCTGTTTTTT